These T cell receptor beta chains were read from a single sample in a study of CXCR3-negative and CXCR3-positive naive CD8 T cells. After re-calling the 5' RACE reads, TCRdb lists one entry per CDR3 protein, DNA absent. The repertoire table contains more than 50,000 distinct CDR3 sequences. Sequenced material: naive CXCR3- CD8+ T cells from blood. The receptors stem from a human donor in good health. Some clones in this sample may be carry-over from other donors' samples. Both conserved end residues are part of each CDR3. Each record gives: J gene, V gene, CDR3 protein.

j_call: TRBJ1-1; v_call: TRBV6-5; cdr3_aa: CVSSYPRERGRGTEAFF
j_call: TRBJ1-3; v_call: TRBV5-1; cdr3_aa: CASSLDLDRGLGNTIYF
j_call: TRBJ2-7; v_call: TRBV9; cdr3_aa: CASSVEWGSYEQYF
j_call: TRBJ2-1; v_call: TRBV19; cdr3_aa: CASSIRTSGSYGEQFF
j_call: TRBJ2-5; v_call: TRBV12-3/TRBV12-4; cdr3_aa: CASSWTVGGETQYF
j_call: TRBJ2-2; v_call: TRBV5-1; cdr3_aa: CASSLVGTDGELFF
j_call: TRBJ2-7; v_call: TRBV7-2; cdr3_aa: CASSLIGPTYEQYF
j_call: TRBJ2-1; v_call: TRBV29-1; cdr3_aa: CSVEQGWNEQFF
j_call: TRBJ2-7; v_call: TRBV2; cdr3_aa: CASRRGADYSYEQYF
j_call: TRBJ2-7; v_call: TRBV7-3; cdr3_aa: CASSLTSGNYEQYF
j_call: TRBJ2-7; v_call: TRBV29-1; cdr3_aa: CSVEHPYNSYEQYF
j_call: TRBJ2-3; v_call: TRBV12-5; cdr3_aa: CASGLVLDRDTDTQYF
j_call: TRBJ2-2; v_call: TRBV29-1; cdr3_aa: CSVEGSEPGELFF
j_call: TRBJ2-1; v_call: TRBV9; cdr3_aa: CASSVGGLADNEQFF
j_call: TRBJ1-5; v_call: TRBV28; cdr3_aa: CASTNVQGLSQPQHF
j_call: TRBJ2-2; v_call: TRBV7-9; cdr3_aa: CATDGRSGELFF